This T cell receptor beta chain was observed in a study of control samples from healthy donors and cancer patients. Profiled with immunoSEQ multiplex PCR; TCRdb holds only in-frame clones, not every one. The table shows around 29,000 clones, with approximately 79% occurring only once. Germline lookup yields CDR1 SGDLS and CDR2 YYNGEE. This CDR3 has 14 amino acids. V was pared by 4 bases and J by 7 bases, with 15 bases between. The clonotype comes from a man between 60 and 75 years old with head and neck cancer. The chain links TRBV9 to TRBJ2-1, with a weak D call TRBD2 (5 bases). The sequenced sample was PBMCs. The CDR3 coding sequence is TGTGCCAGCAGCAAACTGGTGGGAGCTAATGAGCAGTTCTTC. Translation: CASSKLVGANEQFF.